One sample yielded the 21 T cell receptor beta chains listed below, sequenced in a study of blood T cell repertoires in COVID-19. Assay used: immunoSEQ multiplex PCR; TCRdb lists only in-frame clones, some missing. The profile covers around 250,000 clones, with roughly 83% appearing a single time and about 5% taken by the ten largest. The material sequenced was peripheral blood. These receptors were obtained from a man aged 55-75 years who had recovered from COVID-19.

This clone was counted between two and nine times. The gene calls are TRBV5-1 and TRBJ1-3; the match to TRBD1 covers 8 bases. Losses at the gene ends were 8 bases for V and 4 bases for J; bases not matched to a gene: 2. Germline values: CDR1 SGHRS, CDR2 YFSETQ. The CDR3 loop spans 12 amino acids. CDR3 region: CASGQGGNTIYF. In DNA form, the CDR3 reads TGCGCCAGTGGACAGGGCGGAAACACCATATATTTT.

This clone has only a few counts. This sequence joins TRBV28 and TRBJ1-4; 8 nucleotides align to TRBD1. This CDR3 has 15 residues. V was pared by 2 bases and J by 7 bases, with 6 bases of the junction left unmatched. The germline V gene encodes CDR1 MDHEN and CDR2 SYDVKM. CDR3: CASSLPTGASEKLFF. DNA of the CDR3: TGTGCCAGCAGTTTACCGACAGGGGCGAGTGAAAAACTGTTTTTT.

The chain has TRBV7-9 and TRBJ1-2; TRBD1 is a possible D gene (6 bases). The germline CDR1 and CDR2 sequences are SEHNR and FQNEAQ (reference sequence). Trimming left V 2 bases short and J 4 bases short, with 11 bases between. This CDR3 has 14 residues. CDR3 amino acids: CASSLSTGPYGYTF. DNA for the CDR3: TGTGCCAGCAGCTTATCTACAGGGCCCTATGGCTACACCTTC.

Notes on this clone: The junction does not match germline at one end; this may be a read error. The V and J genes are TRBV5-1 and TRBJ2-1; 7 bases are shared with TRBD2. Germline lookup yields CDR1 SGHRS and CDR2 YFSETQ. The CDR3 has 14 residues. The CDR3 nucleotides are TGCGCCAGCAGCGGGGCGGGAGCCCCCAATCAGCAGTTCTTC. This codes for CASSGAGAPNQQFF. Full variable domain (remainder filled in from reference TRBV5-1 and TRBJ2-1): KAGVTQTPRYLIKTRGQQVTLSCSPISGHRSVSWYQQTPGQGLQFLFEYFSETQRNKGNFPGRFSGRQFSNSRSEMNVSTLELGDSALYLCASSGAGAPNQQFFGPGTRLTVL.

The chain has TRBV29-1 and TRBJ2-1, with 7 nucleotides matching TRBD2. Germline CDR1 SQVTM, CDR2 ANQGSEA. The CDR3 contains 14 residues. With V trimmed by 4 bases and J by 4 bases, 7 bases remained unmatched. CDR3 bases: TGCAGCGTTGGGCGGGCGGGAGCTTACAATGAGCAGTTCTTC. This codes for CSVGRAGAYNEQFF.

This chain joins TRBV28 and TRBJ2-1, with 16 bases matching TRBD2. V lost 4 bases to trimming and J lost 15 bases; unmatched junction nucleotides: 9. Per germline, CDR1 MDHEN and CDR2 SYDVKM. This CDR3 region has 15 residues. The CDR3 sequence: CASSSLGTSGGVLFF. Written as DNA, the CDR3 is TGTGCCAGCAGTTCACTCGGGACTAGCGGGGGGGTGCTGTTCTTC.

J is TRBJ2-5 and V is TRBV5-6; a weak D match, TRBD2 (6 bases). The CDR3 totals 15 residues. Trimming removed 0 bases at V and 2 bases at J, with 11 bases between. CDR1 and CDR2 (germline): SGHDT, YYEEEE. The CDR3 DNA follows: TGTGCCAGCAGCTTGGCCGTGGGACTTCAAGAGACCCAGTACTTC. Translated: CASSLAVGLQETQYF.

The J gene is TRBJ1-5, the V gene TRBV2; D is undetermined. Germline V CDR1 and CDR2: SNHLY, FYNNEI. The CDR3 has 15 amino acids. Trimming pared 4 bases from V and 1 base from J, leaving 11 bases between. The CDR3 here is CASSVGGLSNQPQHF. For the CDR3, the DNA is TGTGCCAGCAGTGTGGGTGGACTCAGCAATCAGCCCCAGCATTTT.

The rearrangement joins TRBV7-2 to TRBJ1-2; the D is unclear. The germline V and J ends were trimmed by 5 bases and 8 bases, with 15 bases remaining between them. The germline gives CDR1 SGHTA, CDR2 FQGNSA. CDR3 size: 13 residues. The CDR3 bases are TGTGCCAGCAGCCTCCCGGGGAGAGGGGGCTACACCTTC. It codes for CASSLPGRGGYTF.

The gene calls are TRBV19 and TRBJ1-5, with D perhaps matching TRBD1 (6 bases). With 2 bases removed from V and 7 bases from J, the gap between germline ends came to 12 bases. Germline-derived CDR1 and CDR2 are LNHDA and SQIVND (reference sequence). This CDR3 region has 14 residues. The CDR3 nucleotides read TGTGCCAGTAGTATAAGGGGGGGCCGACAGCCCCAGCATTTT. Translation gives CASSIRGGRQPQHF.

The chain combines TRBV5-5 with TRBJ2-6; a possible D gene is TRBD1 (6 bases). The CDR3 length is 17 residues. Germline CDR1 reads SGHKS; CDR2 reads YYEKEE (reference sequence). V was pared by 1 base and J by 4 bases, with 15 bases between. The CDR3 nucleotides read TGTGCCAGCAGCTTGCGAGGGGGTTCTTCGGGGGCCAACGTCCTGACTTTC. As protein: CASSLRGGSSGANVLTF.

The rearrangement uses TRBV5-1 and TRBJ2-7; a possible D gene is TRBD2 (6 bases). V shed 1 base and J shed 2 bases, with 10 bases lying between them. In germline, CDR1 is SGHRS, CDR2 YFSETQ. The CDR3 has 14 residues. The CDR3 sequence is CASSLWSGAYEQYF. The CDR3 DNA reads TGCGCCAGCAGCTTGTGGTCGGGAGCCTACGAGCAGTACTTC.

This clone was seen a single time. This chain links TRBV6-5 with TRBJ2-2; D is possibly TRBD1 (5 bases). CDR1 MNHEY and CDR2 SVGAGI come from the germline V gene. The CDR3 sequence is 14 residues long. V was pared by 6 bases and J by 4 bases, with 12 bases between. CDR3 nucleotide sequence: TGTGCCAGCAGGTACCAGGGTGTCACCGGGGAGCTGTTTTTT. Its translation: CASRYQGVTGELFF.

The genes are TRBV7-9 and TRBJ2-7; possibly TRBD2 for D (5 bases). The germline V and J ends were trimmed by 5 bases and 1 base, with 12 bases remaining between them. The CDR3 runs 14 residues. Germline V CDR1 and CDR2: SEHNR, FQNEAQ (reference sequence). The CDR3 protein is CASSPPLASYEQYF. The CDR3 DNA reads as TGTGCCAGCAGCCCGCCCCTAGCTTCCTACGAGCAGTACTTC.

The rearrangement joins TRBV5-1 to TRBJ1-2; 7 bases are a match to TRBD1. The CDR3 is made up of 16 amino acids. Germline lookup yields CDR1 SGHRS and CDR2 YFSETQ. Unmatched junction bases numbered 11, after V lost 0 bases and J lost 6 bases. The CDR3 region is CASSLASSTGQHGYTF. Here the CDR3 DNA reads TGCGCCAGCAGCTTGGCATCCTCGACAGGGCAGCATGGCTACACCTTC.

The genes are TRBV7-9 and TRBJ2-7; D remains ambiguous. V lost 5 bases to trimming and J lost 1 base, with 15 bases between them. The V gene's germline CDR1 is SEHNR and CDR2 FQNEAQ (reference sequence). The CDR3 is made up of 15 amino acids. CDR3: CASSPTQSSSYEQYF. CDR3 bases: TGTGCCAGCAGCCCGACACAGTCGAGTTCCTACGAGCAGTACTTC.

This chain joins TRBV5-4 and TRBJ2-1; the D gene is possibly TRBD1 (5 bases). Looked up from germline, CDR1 is SGHNT and CDR2 is YYREEE (reference sequence). The CDR3 sequence is 14 residues long. V was shortened by 1 base and J by 2 bases, with 7 bases between the two germline ends. The CDR3 here is CASSLPDTYNEQFF. The CDR3, as DNA: TGTGCCAGCAGCTTGCCGGACACCTACAATGAGCAGTTCTTC.

This clone was recorded only once. The chain combines TRBV19 with TRBJ2-1, with D possibly TRBD2 on 7 matching bases. V dropped 3 bases and J dropped 2 bases, with 14 bases sitting between them. CDR3 length equals 16 residues. Germline CDR1 and CDR2: LNHDA and SQIVND (reference sequence). This CDR3 is CASSIGGASTYNEQFF. CDR3 coding DNA: TGTGCCAGTAGTATTGGGGGGGCTAGCACCTACAATGAGCAGTTCTTC. The complete variable domain, with remaining parts taken from reference TRBV19 and TRBJ2-1, reads DGGITQSPKYLFRKEGQNVTLSCEQNLNHDAMYWYRQDPGQGLRLIYYSQIVNDFQKGDIAEGYSVSREKKESFPLTVTSAQKNPTAFYLCASSIGGASTYNEQFFGPGTRLTVL.

The J gene is TRBJ2-7, the V gene TRBV3-1 (or the pseudogene TRBV3-2), with 7 bases identical to TRBD1. After removal of 2 bases from V and 2 bases from J, the junction contained 6 bases not matched to a gene. This CDR3 has 15 residues. The germline V gene has CDR1 LGHDT and CDR2 YNNKEL (reference sequence). The CDR3 loop reads CASSQTGASTYEQYF. The CDR3 DNA reads TGTGCCAGCAGCCAAACAGGGGCTTCTACCTACGAGCAGTACTTC.

The rearrangement links TRBV11-2 to TRBJ2-1; perhaps TRBD2 as D (6 bases). Germline V CDR1 and CDR2: SGHAT, FQNNGV. V lost 2 bases, J lost 1 base, and 15 bases lay in between. This CDR3 contains 17 residues. CDR3 region: CASSLNWGGTSYNEQFF. CDR3 in DNA: TGTGCCAGCAGCTTAAATTGGGGCGGGACGTCCTACAATGAGCAGTTCTTC.

V gene TRBV7-6 combines with J gene TRBJ2-2; 9 nucleotides align to TRBD2. J lost 0 bases, V lost 1 base, and 12 bases had no gene match. Germline V gene lookup returns CDR1 SGHVS and CDR2 FNYEAQ. The CDR3 is made up of 20 amino acids. The CDR3 DNA sequence: TGTGCCAGCAGCTTAGTGCGGGGTGCGGCGGGAGGGACGAACACCGGGGAGCTGTTTTTT. The encoded protein is CASSLVRGAAGGTNTGELFF.